The entry that follows covers one T cell receptor beta chain sequence. Per the study methods: Reference gene primers were amplified, and this amplification served to estimate nucleated cell counts. Measured with immunoSEQ multiplex PCR; TCRdb has only the in-frame clones, and not every one. The DNA gave D and trimming, while V, J and clone size come from that table. The sample lists some 230,000 clones, 84% seen once, with approximately 3% in the top ten. This sample was taken from a study of blood T cell repertoires in COVID-19. As for the study in general: Whether acute or convalescent, the COVID-19 samples came from the United States, Italy and Spain. PBMCs, B-cell-depleted T cells, or T cells were the source of the cDNA or gDNA that made up the material.

The TCR sequence derives from a woman in her 30s who had recovered from COVID-19. Sequenced material: peripheral blood.

The CDR3 DNA sequence: TGTGCCAGCAGCGCTCGACAGGGGGCGTTGGAAAACACTGAAGCTTTCTTT. This sequence encodes CASSARQGALENTEAFF. The chain combines TRBV5-4 with TRBJ1-1; 10 nucleotides match TRBD1. Germline V gene data show CDR1 as SGHNT and CDR2 as YYREEE (reference sequence). V shed 4 bases, J shed 2 bases, and the junction held 11 bases outside the gene matches. The CDR3 has 17 residues.